This T cell receptor (beta chain) was recovered during a study of blood T cell repertoires in COVID-19. The assay was immunoSEQ multiplex PCR, and TCRdb's table has in-frame clones only and misses some. The data show around 300,000 clones, 86% seen once. The germline gives CDR1 SGHTA, CDR2 FQGNSA. V gave up 3 bases and J gave up 6 bases; unmatched junction bases: 0. The CDR3 runs 13 residues. Input material: peripheral blood. The genes are TRBV7-2 and TRBJ2-2; 8 nucleotides line up with TRBD1. The clonotype comes from a woman younger than 45 who had recovered from COVID-19. The CDR3 region has the DNA TGTGCCAGCAGCTTGACAGGGGCCGGGGAGCTGTTTTTT. Amino acids: CASSLTGAGELFF.